What follows are 20 T cell receptor beta chains derived from one specimen sequenced in a study of neurological immune-mediated disorders. Using its own MiXCR run on the 5' RACE reads, TCRdb lists one record per CDR3 protein. The data show tens of thousands of distinct CDR3 sequences, 2.5% seen once. The specimen sequenced was PBMCs. The receptors originated from a man in his forties or fifties with multiple sclerosis.

This clonotype was observed at least ten times. This sequence joins TRBV4-3 and TRBJ1-2; 9 nucleotides line up with TRBD1. This CDR3 comprises 16 residues. Germline V gives CDR1 LGHNA, CDR2 YSLEER. The V gene end was trimmed by 0 bases and the J gene end by 5 bases; junction bases not matched to a gene: 7. The CDR3 nucleotides are TGCGCCAGCAGCCAAGAGACAGGGGGGAGTGGGTATGGCTACACCTTC. Encoded protein: CASSQETGGSGYGYTF.

The chain combines TRBV18 with TRBJ2-1; 7 bases are a match to TRBD1. The CDR3 has 15 residues. Germline lookup yields CDR1 KGHSH and CDR2 LQKENI. The V and J ends lost 4 bases and 8 bases, in that order; junction bases with no gene match: 11. For the CDR3, the DNA is TGTGCCAGCTCACGACAGGGAGAACGGGGCGATGAGCAGTTCTTC. Amino acids: CASSRQGERGDEQFF.

At least ten counts were recorded for this clonotype. J is TRBJ2-3 and V is TRBV5-6, with D maybe TRBD2 (5 bases). The CDR3 is made up of 16 amino acids. Trimming removed 0 bases at V and 0 bases at J, with 11 bases between. CDR1 is SGHDT, CDR2 YYEEEE, per germline. The CDR3 DNA reads TGTGCCAGCAGCTTGGCCGGGGTTCCTAGCACAGATACGCAGTATTTT. Amino acid sequence: CASSLAGVPSTDTQYF.

This clonotype was seen at least ten times. The J gene is TRBJ1-3, the V gene TRBV6-6; no clear D gene. Trimming pared 10 bases from V and 1 base from J, leaving 11 bases between. The CDR3 loop spans 13 amino acids. CDR1 is MNHNY, CDR2 SVGAGI, per germline (reference sequence). CDR3 nucleotides: TGTGCCATCACCCCGGGTTCTGGAAACACCATATATTTT. Encoded protein: CAITPGSGNTIYF.

In its sample, this clonotype was seen many times. V is TRBV27 and J is TRBJ1-2, with a tentative D call TRBD1 (5 bases). The ends were cut back, 3 bases at V and 3 bases at J, with 11 bases in the middle. This CDR3 is built from 14 residues. Germline lookup yields CDR1 MNHEY and CDR2 SMNVEV (reference sequence). Here the CDR3 reads CASSLRGAYYGYTF. The CDR3 DNA reads as TGTGCCAGCAGTTTGCGAGGGGCATACTATGGCTACACCTTC.

This clonotype has at least ten counts. The rearrangement uses TRBV20-1 and TRBJ2-2; the D gene could be TRBD1 or TRBD2 (5 bases each). This CDR3 has 16 amino acids. CDR1 DFQATT and CDR2 SNEGSKA come from the germline V gene (reference sequence). Trimming took 6 bases from V and 5 from J, leaving 22 bases between them. The CDR3 loop reads CSAAPGPLGGTGELFF. The CDR3, as DNA: TGCAGTGCCGCCCCGGGACCTCTGGGCGGGACCGGGGAGCTGTTTTTT.

This clonotype was detected many times. V is TRBV7-2 and J is TRBJ2-1; D is unresolved. CDR1 is SGHTA and CDR2 is FQGNSA in the germline V gene. This CDR3 is 11 amino acids long. Deletions cut 5 bases from V and 8 bases from J, with 7 bases between. CDR3 in amino acids: CASSAHYEQFF. The CDR3 nucleotides read TGTGCCAGCAGCGCCCACTATGAGCAGTTCTTC.

This clonotype was seen repeatedly, ten times or more. The V and J genes are TRBV7-2 and TRBJ2-5; weak D call: TRBD2 (5 bases). This CDR3 has 12 amino acids. V was clipped by 5 bases and J by 5 bases, with 9 bases between them. Germline values: CDR1 SGHTA, CDR2 FQGNSA. The CDR3 bases are TGTGCCAGCAGCCGACGGAGGGAGACCCAGTACTTC. This translates into CASSRRRETQYF.

In its sample, this clonotype was seen many times. The junction and the germline gene differ at one end; a read error may be behind it. The gene calls are TRBV28 and TRBJ1-6, with D uncertain. The germline gives CDR1 MDHEN, CDR2 SYDVKM. The CDR3 spans 16 residues. The CDR3 coding sequence is TGTGCCAGCAGTACGAATCTCCGGGTCCTTAATTCACCCCTCAACTTT. It specifies CASSTNLRVLNSPLNF.

The chain is built from TRBV15 and TRBJ2-5; 16 bases fit TRBD2. The CDR3 extends over 17 amino acids. The trim removed 7 bases at V and 2 bases at J, leaving 7 bases unmatched. The germline V gene encodes CDR1 LNHNV and CDR2 YYDKDF (reference sequence). CDR3 DNA sequence: TGTGCCACCAAGGGGACTAGCGGGGGGGCCTGGCAAGAGACCCAGTACTTC. Translating gives CATKGTSGGAWQETQYF.

Ten or more counts support this clonotype. J is TRBJ2-5 and V is TRBV12-3 or TRBV12-4; D might be TRBD1 (5 bases). Trimming shortened V by 5 bases and J by 2 bases, and 15 bases separated the two germline ends. The CDR3 is 15 residues long. CDR3 coding DNA: TGTGCCAGCAGTCAGCAGGGTTTTTGGCAAGAGACCCAGTACTTC. This codes for CASSQQGFWQETQYF.

This clonotype was observed at least ten times. The rearrangement joins TRBV6-5 to TRBJ2-5; 11 bases fit TRBD2. V shed 5 bases, J shed 1 base, and the junction held 3 bases outside the gene matches. Germline V CDR1 and CDR2: MNHEY, SVGAGI. The CDR3 runs 15 residues. The CDR3 nucleotides read TGTGCCAGCAGTCCTAGCGGGGGGCTCCAAGAGACCCAGTACTTC. Protein: CASSPSGGLQETQYF.

This clonotype was found many times. The V call is TRBV2, the J call TRBJ2-3; 8 nucleotides line up with TRBD1. Germline CDR1 is SNHLY and CDR2 is FYNNEI. This CDR3 region has 15 residues. V was clipped by 6 bases and J by 2 bases; unmatched bases: 7. The DNA for the CDR3 is TGTGCCAGCAGGAGACAGGGGACCTACACAGATACGCAGTATTTT. Protein product: CASRRQGTYTDTQYF.

There are many counts of this clonotype. V gene TRBV6-5 combines with J gene TRBJ1-5; 7 bases align to TRBD1. The CDR3 runs 15 residues. V lost 5 bases to trimming and J lost 0 bases; unmatched junction nucleotides: 4. Germline lookup yields CDR1 MNHEY and CDR2 SVGAGI. DNA for the CDR3: TGTGCCAGCAGTCAGGGGGGATTTAGCAATCAGCCCCAGCATTTT. Its translation is CASSQGGFSNQPQHF.

This clonotype was seen repeatedly, ten times or more. The V call is TRBV12-3 or TRBV12-4, the J call TRBJ2-7; 9 nucleotides align to TRBD1. J was trimmed by 5 bases and V by 4 bases; bases with no gene match: 9. The CDR3 loop spans 15 amino acids. CDR3 sequence reads: CASSSQGQGGDEQYF. DNA for the CDR3: TGTGCCAGCAGTTCCCAGGGACAGGGAGGGGACGAGCAGTACTTC.

This clonotype was detected only a few times. This chain links TRBV5-5 with TRBJ2-7; 8 positions agree with TRBD1. V was clipped by 4 bases and J by 3 bases; unmatched bases: 6. The CDR3 sequence is 14 residues long. CDR1 and CDR2 from the germline V gene are SGHKS and YYEKEE (reference sequence). CDR3 protein: CASSLRQGYYEQYF. The CDR3 DNA reads TGTGCCAGCAGCCTAAGACAGGGGTACTACGAGCAGTACTTC.

By sample share, this clonotype is medium-sized. The J gene is TRBJ1-1, the V gene TRBV5-1; the match to TRBD1 covers 9 bases. CDR3 length: 15 amino acids. CDR1 and CDR2 from the germline V gene are SGHRS and YFSETQ. V lost 4 bases to trimming and J lost 1 base; unmatched junction nucleotides: 5. The CDR3 loop reads CASSPSQGANTEAFF. DNA of the CDR3: TGCGCCAGCAGCCCCTCACAGGGGGCGAACACTGAAGCTTTCTTT. The variable domain in full, completed from reference TRBV5-1 and TRBJ1-1, reads KAGVTQTPRYLIKTRGQQVTLSCSPISGHRSVSWYQQTPGQGLQFLFEYFSETQRNKGNFPGRFSGRQFSNSRSEMNVSTLELGDSALYLCASSPSQGANTEAFFGQGTRLTVV.

This clonotype was recorded many times. This chain uses TRBV7-2 with TRBJ2-3; 13 bases line up with TRBD2. The CDR3 is 14 amino acids. Germline V gene data show CDR1 as SGHTA and CDR2 as FQGNSA. The V and J ends lost 5 bases and 5 bases, in that order; junction bases with no gene match: 1. In DNA form, the CDR3 reads TGTGCCAGCAGCACTAGCGGGGGGGGAGATACGCAGTATTTT. Protein: CASSTSGGGDTQYF.

This clonotype was picked up many times. The chain employs TRBV20-1 and TRBJ1-4; 8 bases are a match to TRBD1. This CDR3 is 14 amino acids long. Germline V lookup: CDR1 DFQATT, CDR2 SNEGSKA (reference sequence). Germline trimming cut 0 bases from V and 8 bases from J; bases unmatched to any gene: 5. DNA of the CDR3: TGCAGTGCTAGAGAGGGGACAGGTGGGGAAAAACTGTTTTTT. It yields the protein CSAREGTGGEKLFF.

This clonotype was detected ten times or more. The V call is TRBV7-6, the J call TRBJ2-5; possibly TRBD1 for D (5 bases). Per the germline V gene, CDR1 is SGHVS and CDR2 is FNYEAQ. The CDR3 length is 14 residues. With 5 bases removed from V and 0 bases from J, the gap between germline ends came to 10 bases. The CDR3 here is CASSLPGYQETQYF. DNA for the CDR3: TGTGCCAGCAGCCTTCCAGGGTACCAAGAGACCCAGTACTTC.